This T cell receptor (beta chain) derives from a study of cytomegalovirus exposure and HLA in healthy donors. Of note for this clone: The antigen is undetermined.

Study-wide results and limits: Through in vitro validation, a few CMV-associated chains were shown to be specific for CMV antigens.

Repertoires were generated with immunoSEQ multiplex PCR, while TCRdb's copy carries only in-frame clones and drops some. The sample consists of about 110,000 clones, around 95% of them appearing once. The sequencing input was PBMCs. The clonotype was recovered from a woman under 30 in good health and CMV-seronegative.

The CDR3 DNA sequence: TGTGCCATCAGTGACCTGGTTGGGCCCTTTGAAGCTTTCTTT. It encodes CAISDLVGPFEAFF. The chain joins TRBV10-3 to TRBJ1-1; D unresolved. This CDR3 spans 14 amino acids. Trimming left V 3 bases short and J 7 bases short, with 15 bases between. Germline V gene data show CDR1 as ENHRY and CDR2 as SYGVKD.